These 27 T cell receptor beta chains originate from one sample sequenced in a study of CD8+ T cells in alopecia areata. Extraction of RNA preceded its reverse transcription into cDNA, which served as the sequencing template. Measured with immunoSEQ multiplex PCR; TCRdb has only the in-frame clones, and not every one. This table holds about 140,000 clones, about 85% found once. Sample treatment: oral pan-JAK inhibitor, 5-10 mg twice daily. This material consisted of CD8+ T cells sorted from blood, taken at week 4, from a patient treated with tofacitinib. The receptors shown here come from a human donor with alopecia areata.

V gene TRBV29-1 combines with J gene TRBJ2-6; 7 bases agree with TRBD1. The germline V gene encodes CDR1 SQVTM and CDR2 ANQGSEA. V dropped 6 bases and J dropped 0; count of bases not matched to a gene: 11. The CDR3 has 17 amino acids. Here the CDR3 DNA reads TGCAGCGTCGGTGACCGGGACAGAGCCTCTGGGGCCAACGTCCTGACTTTC. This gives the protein CSVGDRDRASGANVLTF. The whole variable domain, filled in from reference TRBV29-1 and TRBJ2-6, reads SAVISQKPSRDICQRGTSLTIQCQVDSQVTMMFWYRQQPGQSLTLIATANQGSEATYESGFVIDKFPISRPNLTFSTLTVSNMSPEDSSIYLCSVGDRDRASGANVLTFGAGSRLTVL.

CDR3 residues: CASRTFPQDTQYF. DNA of the CDR3: TGTGCCAGCCGCACCTTCCCCCAAGATACGCAGTATTTT. The J gene is TRBJ2-3, the V gene TRBV27; D unresolved. Looked up from germline, CDR1 is MNHEY and CDR2 is SMNVEV (reference sequence). The V end lost 8 bases, the J end lost 5 bases, and 14 bases lay between the germline ends. The CDR3 covers 13 residues.

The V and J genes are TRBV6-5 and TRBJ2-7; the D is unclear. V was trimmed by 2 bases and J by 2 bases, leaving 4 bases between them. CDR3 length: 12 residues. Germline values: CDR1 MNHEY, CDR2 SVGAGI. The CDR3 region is CASSYNTYEQYF. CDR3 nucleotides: TGTGCCAGCAGTTACAACACCTACGAGCAGTACTTC.

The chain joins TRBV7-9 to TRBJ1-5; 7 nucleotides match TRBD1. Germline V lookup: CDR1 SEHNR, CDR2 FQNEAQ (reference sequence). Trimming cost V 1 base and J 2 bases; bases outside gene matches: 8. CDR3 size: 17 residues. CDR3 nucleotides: TGTGCCAGCAGCTTAGGGGGGATACAGGGGCGCAATCAGCCCCAGCATTTT. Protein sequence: CASSLGGIQGRNQPQHF.

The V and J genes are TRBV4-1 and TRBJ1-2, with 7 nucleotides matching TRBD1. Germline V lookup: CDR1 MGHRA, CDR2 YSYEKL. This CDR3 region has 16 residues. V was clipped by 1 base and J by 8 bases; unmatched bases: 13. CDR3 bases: TGCGCCAGCAGCCAAGTCACCCCCGACAGGGTAGTCGGCTACACCTTC. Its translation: CASSQVTPDRVVGYTF.

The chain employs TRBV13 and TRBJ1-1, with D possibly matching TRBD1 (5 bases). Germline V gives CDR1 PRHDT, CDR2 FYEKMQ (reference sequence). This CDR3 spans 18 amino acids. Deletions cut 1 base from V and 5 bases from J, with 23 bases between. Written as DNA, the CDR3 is TGTGCCAGCAGCTTAGAACTCGGGCCTTTTGGACATATGACTGAAGCTTTCTTT. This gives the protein CASSLELGPFGHMTEAFF.

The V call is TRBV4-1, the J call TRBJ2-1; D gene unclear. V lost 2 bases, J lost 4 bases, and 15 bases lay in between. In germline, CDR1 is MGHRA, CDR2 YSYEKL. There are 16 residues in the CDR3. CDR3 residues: CASSQTKITLYNEQFF. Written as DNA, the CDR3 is TGCGCCAGCAGCCAAACCAAGATAACCTTATACAATGAGCAGTTCTTC.

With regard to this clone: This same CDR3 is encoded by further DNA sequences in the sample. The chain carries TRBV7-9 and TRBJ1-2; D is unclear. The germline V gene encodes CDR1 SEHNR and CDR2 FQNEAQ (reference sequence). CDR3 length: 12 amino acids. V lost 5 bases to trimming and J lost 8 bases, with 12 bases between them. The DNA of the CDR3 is TGTGCCAGCAGCCCGCCGGGTGACGGCTACACCTTC. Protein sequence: CASSPPGDGYTF.

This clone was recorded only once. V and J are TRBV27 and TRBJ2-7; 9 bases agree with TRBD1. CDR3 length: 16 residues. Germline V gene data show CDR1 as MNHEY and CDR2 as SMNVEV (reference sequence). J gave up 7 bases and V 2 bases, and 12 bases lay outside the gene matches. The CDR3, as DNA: TGTGCCAGCAGTTTAGTTGTAGGACAGGGGTTTTTGGAGCAGTACTTC. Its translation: CASSLVVGQGFLEQYF.

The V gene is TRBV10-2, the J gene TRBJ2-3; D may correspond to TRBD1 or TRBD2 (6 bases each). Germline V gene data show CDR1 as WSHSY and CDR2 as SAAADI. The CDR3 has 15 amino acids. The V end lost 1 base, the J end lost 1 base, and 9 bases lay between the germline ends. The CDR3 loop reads CASSEWGARTDTQYF. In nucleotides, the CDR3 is TGCGCCAGCAGTGAGTGGGGGGCCCGCACAGATACGCAGTATTTT.

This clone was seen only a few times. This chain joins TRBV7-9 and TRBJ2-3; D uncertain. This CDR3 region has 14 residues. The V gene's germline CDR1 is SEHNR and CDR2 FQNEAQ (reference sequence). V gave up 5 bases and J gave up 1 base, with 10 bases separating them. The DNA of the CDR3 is TGTGCCAGCAGCCCAGAGACCCGCACAGATACGCAGTATTTT. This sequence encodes CASSPETRTDTQYF.

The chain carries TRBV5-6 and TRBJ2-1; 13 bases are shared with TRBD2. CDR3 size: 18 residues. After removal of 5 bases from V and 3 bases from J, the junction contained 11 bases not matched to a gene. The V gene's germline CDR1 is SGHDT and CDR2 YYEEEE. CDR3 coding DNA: TGTGCCAGCAGTGATCCGGGACTAGCGGGATCCTACTACAATGAGCAGTTCTTC. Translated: CASSDPGLAGSYYNEQFF. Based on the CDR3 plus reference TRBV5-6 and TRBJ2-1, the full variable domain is DAGVTQSPTHLIKTRGQQVTLRCSPKSGHDTVSWYQQALGQGPQFIFQYYEEEERQRGNFPDRFSGHQFPNYSSELNVNALLLGDSALYLCASSDPGLAGSYYNEQFFGPGTRLTVL.

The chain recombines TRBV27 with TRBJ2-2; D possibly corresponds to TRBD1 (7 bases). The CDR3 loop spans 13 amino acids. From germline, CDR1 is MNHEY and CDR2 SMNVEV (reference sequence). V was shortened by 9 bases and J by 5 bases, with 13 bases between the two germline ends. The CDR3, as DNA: TGTGCCAGTGCGACAGGGAGGACCGGGGAGCTGTTTTTT. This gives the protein CASATGRTGELFF.

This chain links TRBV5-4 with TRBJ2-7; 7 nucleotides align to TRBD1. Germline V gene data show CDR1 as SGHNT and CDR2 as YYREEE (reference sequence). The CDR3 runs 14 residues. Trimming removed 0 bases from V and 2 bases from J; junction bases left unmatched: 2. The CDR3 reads CASSLAQGPYEQYF. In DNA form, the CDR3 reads TGTGCCAGCAGCTTGGCACAGGGGCCCTACGAGCAGTACTTC.

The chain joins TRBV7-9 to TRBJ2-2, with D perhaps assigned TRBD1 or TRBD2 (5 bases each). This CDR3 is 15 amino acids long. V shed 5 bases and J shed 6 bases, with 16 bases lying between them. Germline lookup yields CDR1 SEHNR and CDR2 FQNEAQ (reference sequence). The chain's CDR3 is CASSGEGPTSGELFF. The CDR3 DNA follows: TGTGCCAGCAGCGGAGAGGGACCCACCTCCGGGGAGCTGTTTTTT. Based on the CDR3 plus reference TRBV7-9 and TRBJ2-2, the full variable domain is DTGVSQNPRHKITKRGQNVTFRCDPISEHNRLYWYRQTLGQGPEFLTYFQNEAQLEKSRLLSDRFSAERPKGSFSTLEIQRTEQGDSAMYLCASSGEGPTSGELFFGEGSRLTVL.

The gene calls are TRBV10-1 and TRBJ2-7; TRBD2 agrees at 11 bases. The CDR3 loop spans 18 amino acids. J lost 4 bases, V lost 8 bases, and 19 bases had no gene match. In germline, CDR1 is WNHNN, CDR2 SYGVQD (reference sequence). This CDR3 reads CASLTSSGRARSRYEQYF. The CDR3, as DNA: TGCGCCAGCCTCACAAGTAGCGGGAGGGCCCGGAGTCGGTACGAGCAGTACTTC.

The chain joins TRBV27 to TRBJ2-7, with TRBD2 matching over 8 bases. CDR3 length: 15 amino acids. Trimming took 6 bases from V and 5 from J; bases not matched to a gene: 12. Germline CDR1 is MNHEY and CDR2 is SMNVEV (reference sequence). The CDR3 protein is CASSQGRGGMNEQYF. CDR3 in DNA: TGTGCCAGCAGCCAGGGACGGGGGGGCATGAACGAGCAGTACTTC.

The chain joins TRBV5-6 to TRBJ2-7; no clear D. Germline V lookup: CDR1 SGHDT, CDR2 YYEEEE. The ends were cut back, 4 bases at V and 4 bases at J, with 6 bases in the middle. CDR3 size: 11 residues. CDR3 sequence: CASSLYYEQYF. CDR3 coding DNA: TGTGCCAGCAGCCTCTATTACGAGCAGTACTTC.

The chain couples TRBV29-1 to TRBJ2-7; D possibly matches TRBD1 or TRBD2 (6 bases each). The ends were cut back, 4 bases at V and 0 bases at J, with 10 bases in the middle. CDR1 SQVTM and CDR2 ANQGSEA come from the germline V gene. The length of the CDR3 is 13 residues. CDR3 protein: CSVAGGASYEQYF. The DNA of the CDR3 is TGCAGCGTTGCCGGGGGCGCCTCCTACGAGCAGTACTTC.

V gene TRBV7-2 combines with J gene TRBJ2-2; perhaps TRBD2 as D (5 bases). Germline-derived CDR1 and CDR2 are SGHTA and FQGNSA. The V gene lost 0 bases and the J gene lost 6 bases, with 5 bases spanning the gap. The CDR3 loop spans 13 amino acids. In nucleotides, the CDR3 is TGTGCCAGCAGCTTAGCGGAGGCCGGGGAGCTGTTTTTT. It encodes CASSLAEAGELFF.

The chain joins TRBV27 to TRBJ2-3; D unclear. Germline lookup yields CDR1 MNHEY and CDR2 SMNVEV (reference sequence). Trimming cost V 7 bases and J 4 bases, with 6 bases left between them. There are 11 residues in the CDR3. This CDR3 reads CASTWADTQYF. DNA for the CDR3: TGTGCCAGCACCTGGGCAGATACGCAGTATTTT.

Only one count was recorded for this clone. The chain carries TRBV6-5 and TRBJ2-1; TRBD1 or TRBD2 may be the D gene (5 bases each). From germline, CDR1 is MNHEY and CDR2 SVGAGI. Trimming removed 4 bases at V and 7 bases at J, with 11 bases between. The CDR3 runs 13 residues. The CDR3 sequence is CASSSTEGNEQFF. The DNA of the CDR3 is TGTGCCAGCAGTTCCACCGAGGGGAATGAGCAGTTCTTC.

CDR3 amino acids: CASSLFAGATYEQYF. In DNA form, the CDR3 reads TGCGCCAGCAGCTTGTTTGCCGGGGCAACCTACGAGCAGTACTTC. The gene calls are TRBV5-1 and TRBJ2-7, with D possibly being TRBD1 or TRBD2 (5 bases each). Looked up from germline, CDR1 is SGHRS and CDR2 is YFSETQ. The CDR3 contains 15 residues. Trimming left V 1 base short and J 2 bases short, with 13 bases between.

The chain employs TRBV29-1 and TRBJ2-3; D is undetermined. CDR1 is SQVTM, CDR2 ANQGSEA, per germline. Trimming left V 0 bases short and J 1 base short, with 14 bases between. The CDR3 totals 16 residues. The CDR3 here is CSVEDWAGGGTDTQYF. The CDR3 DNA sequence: TGCAGCGTTGAAGATTGGGCCGGTGGAGGCACAGATACGCAGTATTTT.

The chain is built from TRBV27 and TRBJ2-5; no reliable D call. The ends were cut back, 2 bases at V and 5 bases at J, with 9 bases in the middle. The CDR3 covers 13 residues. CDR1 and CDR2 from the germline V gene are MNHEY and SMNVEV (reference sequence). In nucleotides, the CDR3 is TGTGCCAGCAGTTTACGTCTCAGGGAGACCCAGTACTTC. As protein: CASSLRLRETQYF.

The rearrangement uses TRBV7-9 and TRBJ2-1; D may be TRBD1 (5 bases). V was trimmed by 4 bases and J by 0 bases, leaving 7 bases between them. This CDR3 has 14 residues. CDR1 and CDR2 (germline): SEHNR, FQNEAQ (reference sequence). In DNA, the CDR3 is TGTGCCAGCAGCTCCGACAGCTCCTACAATGAGCAGTTCTTC. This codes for CASSSDSSYNEQFF.

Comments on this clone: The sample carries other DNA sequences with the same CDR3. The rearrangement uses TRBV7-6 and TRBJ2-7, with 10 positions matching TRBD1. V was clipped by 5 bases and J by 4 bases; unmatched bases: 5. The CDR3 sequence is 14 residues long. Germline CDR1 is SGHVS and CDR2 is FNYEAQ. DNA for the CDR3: TGTGCCAGCAGCCCGGGGACAGGGGCATACGAGCAGTACTTC. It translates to CASSPGTGAYEQYF.